This T cell receptor beta chain was found in a study of blood T cell repertoires in COVID-19. Looking at the study overall: T cells, B-cell-depleted T cells, or PBMCs provided the cDNA or gDNA that served as material.

Measured with immunoSEQ multiplex PCR; TCRdb has only the in-frame clones, and not every one. The sample holds around 60,000 clones; 80% to 90% are singletons and the top ten take more than 13%. Germline CDR1 and CDR2: LNHDA and SQIVND (reference sequence). Trimming took 7 bases from V and 4 from J; bases not matched to a gene: 7. This CDR3 contains 14 residues. The specimen was peripheral blood. The clonotype originates from a man aged 80 or over with acute or convalescent COVID-19. The chain is built from TRBV19 and TRBJ1-5, with 7 nucleotides matching TRBD1. CDR3 nucleotides: TGTGCCAGTAACCGGGACAGTTCGAATCAGCCCCAGCATTTT. It translates to CASNRDSSNQPQHF.